These 25 T cell receptor beta chains share one sample of origin, sequenced in a study of regulatory T cells in long-lasting Graves disease. According to the study, TCR beta libraries were built with iRepertoire HTBI primers and CDR3-region Arm-PCR. TCRdb re-called the multiplex PCR reads with MiXCR, one entry per CDR3 protein. Of about 440,000 distinct CDR3 sequences in the sample, about 17% were seen once. Time point given: newly diagnosed GD, antithyroid drugs for less than 3 months. Making the TCR library involved RNA that had been extracted from PBMCs. The same sample was also used in a study of T cells in Graves' hyperthyroidism and ophthalmopathy.

Source: peripheral blood mononuclear cells (PBMCs), taken at new diagnosis, from a patient treated with antithyroid drugs. These receptors originate from a woman between 18 and 30 years old with Graves disease.

This clonotype was seen a handful of times. This chain joins TRBV28 and TRBJ1-5; no clear D. Per the germline V gene, CDR1 is MDHEN and CDR2 is SYDVKM. The CDR3 loop spans 14 amino acids. Trimming cost V 5 bases and J 5 bases, with 13 bases left between them. The CDR3 spells CASSPHFGDQPQHF. The CDR3, as DNA: TGTGCCAGCAGTCCCCACTTCGGTGATCAGCCCCAGCATTTT.

Concerning this clonotype: A much larger clone lies one base from this, so it may be a read error. The V call is TRBV3-1, the J call TRBJ2-5, with D possibly being TRBD2 (5 bases). The CDR3 is 18 residues long. The germline V gene encodes CDR1 LGHDT and CDR2 YNNKEL (reference sequence). V dropped 2 bases and J dropped 3 bases, with 22 bases sitting between them. CDR3 in amino acids: CASSQKSPVVAGEETQYF. Here the CDR3 DNA reads TGTGCCAGCAGCCAAAAGTCCCCCGTTGTTGCGGGTGAAGAGACCCAGTACTTC.

This clonotype was seen repeatedly, ten times or more. J is TRBJ2-7 and V is TRBV11-3; 7 bases match TRBD1. The CDR3 runs 15 residues. Germline lookup yields CDR1 SGHNT and CDR2 YENEEA. The V segment lost 4 bases and the J segment 0 bases; nucleotides outside the gene matches: 6. This CDR3 reads CASSSRDSSSYEQYF. The CDR3 DNA follows: TGTGCCAGCAGCTCCCGGGACAGCAGCTCCTACGAGCAGTACTTC. Full variable domain (outside the CDR3, taken from reference TRBV11-3 and TRBJ2-7): EAGVVQSPRYKIIEKKQPVAFWCNPISGHNTLYWYLQNLGQGPELLIRYENEEAVDDSQLPKDRFSAERLKGVDSTLKIQPAELGDSAVYLCASSSRDSSSYEQYFGPGTRLTVT.

The sample holds one count of this clonotype. The V call is TRBV28, the J call TRBJ2-7; TRBD1 or TRBD2 may be the D gene (6 bases each). This CDR3 spans 19 amino acids. The germline V gene encodes CDR1 MDHEN and CDR2 SYDVKM. The V gene lost 10 bases and the J gene lost 0 bases, with 31 bases spanning the gap. CDR3 in amino acids: CANKRQQGGWGSRSYEQYF. Written as DNA, the CDR3 is TGTGCCAACAAGCGCCAGCAAGGGGGGTGGGGGAGTCGCTCCTACGAGCAGTACTTC.

This clonotype was detected ten times or more. The chain has TRBV12-3 or TRBV12-4 and TRBJ1-1; 8 bases line up with TRBD1. Trimming cost V 6 bases and J 6 bases; bases outside gene matches: 9. The CDR3 runs 14 residues. The CDR3 sequence is CASRGQGRGAEAFF. CDR3 nucleotides: TGTGCCAGCAGAGGACAGGGCCGAGGCGCTGAAGCTTTCTTT.

This clonotype was counted between two and nine times. The CDR3 DNA is TGTGCCAGCTCAGAGAACAGGGGAATGGCCAAAAACATTCAGTACTTC. Protein sequence: CASSENRGMAKNIQYF. The chain links TRBV18 to TRBJ2-4; 7 bases fit TRBD1. The germline gives CDR1 KGHSH, CDR2 LQKENI. The length of the CDR3 is 16 residues. V was pared by 5 bases and J by 1 base, with 8 bases of the junction left unmatched.

Notes on this clonotype: A read error is possible here, since a much larger clone lies one base away. The rearrangement joins TRBV18 to TRBJ2-5; either TRBD1 or TRBD2 may fit D (5 bases each). The CDR3 has 13 residues. Germline CDR1 and CDR2: KGHSH and LQKENI. The CDR3 sequence: CAGSPSGTETQYF. The CDR3, as DNA: TGTGCCGGCTCACCCTCAGGGACAGAGACCCAGTACTTC.

The sample holds a few counts of this clonotype. The V and J genes are TRBV20-1 and TRBJ2-7, with 7 positions matching TRBD2. The germline gives CDR1 DFQATT, CDR2 SNEGSKA (reference sequence). V lost 1 base, J lost 2 bases, and 5 bases stayed unmatched. This CDR3 has 14 amino acids. Here the CDR3 DNA reads TGCAGTGCTAGAGTGGGCGGGAGTCCCTACGAGCAGTACTTC. Translation gives CSARVGGSPYEQYF.

This clonotype was counted ten times or more. This chain joins TRBV11-2 and TRBJ2-1, with D perhaps being TRBD1 or TRBD2 (6 bases each). Germline CDR1 and CDR2: SGHAT and FQNNGV. The germline V and J ends were trimmed by 8 bases and 3 bases, with 11 bases remaining between them. The CDR3 spans 13 residues. The CDR3 region has the DNA TGTGCCAGCCGGCGGGACAACTACAATGAGCAGTTCTTC. Protein product: CASRRDNYNEQFF.

In this sample, this clonotype turned up many times. The chain recombines TRBV20-1 with TRBJ2-3; tentative D call: TRBD1 (6 bases). TRBJ2-7 matches the DNA end more closely, so the J call is doubtful. The CDR3 is made up of 16 amino acids. Germline CDR1 is DFQATT and CDR2 is SNEGSKA (reference sequence). As DNA, the CDR3 is TGCAGTGCTAGTTCCCCACAGGGATCGAGGGGCTACGAGCAGTACTTC. This translates into CSASSPQGSRGYEQYF.

This clonotype was seen ten or more times. The gene calls are TRBV12-3 or TRBV12-4 and TRBJ1-2; D call uncertain. The CDR3 extends over 13 amino acids. Trimming shortened V by 2 bases and J by 3 bases, and 7 bases separated the two germline ends. CDR3 protein: CASSLKLDYGYTF. The CDR3 DNA reads as TGTGCCAGCAGTTTAAAACTTGACTATGGCTACACCTTC.

This clonotype was seen more than once but under ten times. This rearrangement joins TRBV6-5 to TRBJ2-2, with 7 positions matching TRBD2. The V gene end was trimmed by 0 bases and the J gene end by 6 bases; junction bases not matched to a gene: 1. This CDR3 comprises 14 residues. CDR1 and CDR2 from the germline V gene are MNHEY and SVGAGI. The CDR3 bases are TGTGCCAGCAGTTACTCGCGGGAGCCCGGGGAGCTGTTTTTT. Translating it yields CASSYSREPGELFF.

This clonotype occurred many times. The chain uses TRBV27 and TRBJ2-5, with 9 nucleotides matching TRBD1. V gave up 4 bases and J gave up 7 bases; unmatched junction bases: 7. This CDR3 is 14 amino acids long. Germline V gene sequence: CDR1 MNHEY, CDR2 SMNVEV (reference sequence). The DNA for the CDR3 is TGTGCCAGCAGTTGGGACAGGGCCTCCGCGACCCAGTACTTC. Protein: CASSWDRASATQYF.

This clonotype showed up just a few times. The J gene is TRBJ1-1, the V gene TRBV7-8; 7 bases line up with TRBD1. Per the germline V gene, CDR1 is SGHVS and CDR2 is FQNEAQ. The CDR3 covers 16 residues. V trimming: 5 bases; J trimming: 4 bases; junction bases outside the gene matches: 13. DNA for the CDR3: TGTGCCAGCAGCCCGCAACAGGGGAGGATCGGCACTGAAGCTTTCTTT. It translates to CASSPQQGRIGTEAFF.

About this clonotype itself: One base away lies a much larger clone, so this may be a sequencing read error. The chain is built from TRBV7-6 and TRBJ2-3; perhaps TRBD2 as D (5 bases). V lost 1 base to trimming and J lost 0 bases, with 20 bases between them. The CDR3 loop spans 19 amino acids. Germline-derived CDR1 and CDR2 are SGHVS and FNYEAQ. This CDR3 reads CASSLGVAGPFTSTDTQYF. DNA of the CDR3: TGTGCCAGCAGCTTAGGAGTGGCGGGCCCCTTCACTAGCACAGATACGCAGTATTTT.

This clonotype was seen a handful of times. This sequence joins TRBV29-1 and TRBJ1-4; no clear D. The CDR3 is 13 amino acids. Germline-derived CDR1 and CDR2 are SQVTM and ANQGSEA. Trimming left V 6 bases short and J 0 bases short, with 8 bases between. The CDR3 spells CSVRVATNEKLFF. Here the CDR3 DNA reads TGCAGCGTGCGGGTTGCAACTAATGAAAAACTGTTTTTT.

This clonotype was detected ten times or more. The chain uses TRBV18 and TRBJ2-7, with 9 nucleotides matching TRBD1. The CDR3 loop spans 15 amino acids. Trimming cost V 3 bases and J 3 bases; bases outside gene matches: 6. Germline CDR1 and CDR2: KGHSH and LQKENI. The CDR3, as DNA: TGTGCCAGCTCACCCGAGGACAGGGGAGGCTACGAGCAGTACTTC. This translates into CASSPEDRGGYEQYF.

This clonotype has at least ten counts. The rearrangement links TRBV12-3 or TRBV12-4 to TRBJ1-1, with D possibly matching TRBD1 (5 bases). The CDR3 covers 14 residues. Trimming pared 6 bases from V and 5 bases from J, leaving 16 bases between. CDR3 amino acids: CASSETGLGTEAFF. CDR3 coding DNA: TGTGCCAGCAGCGAAACAGGCCTGGGTACTGAAGCTTTCTTT.

This clonotype has more than one count but fewer than ten. V usage is TRBV6-9 and J usage is TRBJ2-2; TRBD1 is a possible D gene (8 bases). Germline CDR1 reads MNHGY; CDR2 reads SVAAGI. V dropped 3 bases and J dropped 5 bases, with 19 bases sitting between them. The CDR3 extends over 17 amino acids. CDR3 region: CASSYSGGTGGTGELFF. The CDR3 bases are TGTGCCAGCAGTTACTCCGGGGGGACAGGAGGGACCGGGGAGCTGTTTTTT.

This clonotype was counted a few times. The chain links TRBV15 to TRBJ2-5; D may be TRBD1 or TRBD2 (7 bases each). Germline V gene data show CDR1 as LNHNV and CDR2 as YYDKDF (reference sequence). The germline V and J ends were trimmed by 2 bases and 1 base, with 14 bases remaining between them. There are 16 residues in the CDR3. The CDR3 nucleotides are TGTGCCACCAGCAGACGGGGAGGGGGCTTCCAAGAGACCCAGTACTTC. It specifies CATSRRGGGFQETQYF. The full variable domain, completed using reference TRBV15 and TRBJ2-5, is DAMVIQNPRYQVTQFGKPVTLSCSQTLNHNVMYWYQQKSSQAPKLLFHYYDKDFNNEADTPDNFQSRRPNTSFCFLDIRSPGLGDTAMYLCATSRRGGGFQETQYFGPGTRLLVL.

Ten or more counts support this clonotype. This chain joins TRBV12-3 or TRBV12-4 and TRBJ1-6; D unresolved. This CDR3 has 14 amino acids. With 3 bases removed from V and 8 bases from J, the gap between germline ends came to 11 bases. The CDR3 bases are TGTGCCAGCAGTTTGCTGACAAGCGATTCACCCCTCCACTTT. Translated: CASSLLTSDSPLHF.

V and J are TRBV5-5 and TRBJ2-6; D perhaps matches TRBD1 (5 bases). V was trimmed by 1 base and J by 0 bases, leaving 14 bases between them. Germline assignment: CDR1 SGHKS and CDR2 YYEKEE (reference sequence). This CDR3 is 18 amino acids long. CDR3 residues: CASSLTGRSLSGANVLTF. The DNA for the CDR3 is TGTGCCAGCAGCTTGACAGGTCGATCACTCTCTGGGGCCAACGTCCTGACTTTC.

This clonotype was counted between two and nine times. The chain combines TRBV28 with TRBJ1-2; a weak D match, TRBD1 (5 bases). CDR3 length: 13 amino acids. V gave up 5 bases and J gave up 7 bases, with 14 bases separating them. Germline CDR1 is MDHEN and CDR2 is SYDVKM. The CDR3 bases are TGTGCCAGCAGTACAAGCGGGGGGGTTGGCTACACCTTC. Translated, it gives CASSTSGGVGYTF.

This clonotype has a handful of counts. The CDR3 DNA sequence: TGTGCCAGCAGGGCCACCGGGACGCCGAGCACAGATACGCAGTATTTT. Its translation: CASRATGTPSTDTQYF. The chain joins TRBV12-3 or TRBV12-4 to TRBJ2-3; D tentatively fits TRBD1 or TRBD2 (5 bases each). This CDR3 contains 16 residues. The V end was cut by 6 bases, the J end by 0 bases, with 16 bases between.

This clonotype was recorded only once. The J gene is TRBJ1-1, the V gene TRBV12-3 or TRBV12-4; TRBD1 aligns across 10 bases. After removal of 4 bases from V and 7 bases from J, the junction contained 3 bases not matched to a gene. This CDR3 contains 13 residues. CDR3 bases: TGTGCCAGCAGTTCGGACAGGGGGTATGAAGCTTTCTTT. Protein: CASSSDRGYEAFF.